This T cell receptor (beta chain) comes out of a study of blood T cell repertoires in COVID-19. Study background: COVID-19 samples from acute and convalescent phases originated in the United States, Italy and Spain.

Germline-derived CDR1 and CDR2 are MGHRA and YSYEKL. The V gene lost 6 bases and the J gene lost 8 bases, with 16 bases spanning the gap. There are 13 residues in the CDR3. Methods used by the authors: Using reference gene primer amplification, nucleated cell counts were estimated. Here immunoSEQ multiplex PCR was the method, and the copy in TCRdb shows in-frame clones only, minus some. V and J calls and clone size are given by that table; D and trimming were obtained from the DNA. Of around 90,000 clones listed, 75% to 90% were seen once; the top ten hold around 15%. This TCR was recovered from a male donor with acute or convalescent COVID-19. Material: peripheral blood. This rearrangement joins TRBV4-1 to TRBJ1-2, with D possibly TRBD1 on 6 matching bases. The CDR3 coding sequence is TGCGCCAGCAGGTTTGGGGGGGCGGAAGGCTACACCTTC. It translates to CASRFGGAEGYTF.